A selection of T cell receptor beta chains follows, all from one sample in a study of PD-1 blockade in classical Hodgkin lymphoma. Measured with immunoSEQ multiplex PCR; TCRdb has only the in-frame clones, and not every one. This table holds 25,000 to 35,000 clones, approximately 68% found once. This material consisted of peripheral blood mononuclear cells (PBMCs), taken before the fourth cycle of nivolumab. The receptors stem from a human donor with classical Hodgkin lymphoma. Both conserved end residues are part of each CDR3. Each record gives: CDR3 length, J gene, V gene, CDR3 protein.

>14|TRBJ2-3|TRBV27
CASSRLAGTDTQYF
>13|TRBJ1-1|TRBV5-1
CASSLNSGTEAFF
>15|TRBJ1-3|TRBV9
CASSEAGYSGNTIYF
>16|TRBJ2-3|TRBV29-1
CSVEDPLAGGLDTQYF
>16|TRBJ1-6|TRBV14
CASSHTRQSNNSPLHF
>14|TRBJ2-7|TRBV5-4
CASSQAAGRDEQYF
>14|TRBJ2-1|TRBV9
CASSATGGVNEQFF
>15|TRBJ2-7|TRBV7-9
CASTPRSGSSYEQYF
>15|TRBJ1-3|TRBV28
CASSSRTGAGNTIYF
>15|TRBJ1-2|TRBV6-5
CASSYSRDRVYGYTF
>17|TRBJ1-2|TRBV7-6
CASSLSFGGTGLANYTF
>13|TRBJ1-6|TRBV10-2
CASSEGGNSPLHF
>15|TRBJ2-1|TRBV5-1
CASSSGTSGHNEQFF
>17|TRBJ2-4|TRBV4-1
CASSPTWSGEHKNIQYF
>13|TRBJ2-4|TRBV7-9
CASRGPPENIQYF
>17|TRBJ2-3|TRBV19
CASSETTGGPISDTQYF
>14|TRBJ2-7|TRBV9
CASSGRDTSYEQYF
>14|TRBJ2-5|TRBV7-7
CASSLYRSEETQYF
>16|TRBJ2-1|TRBV5-6
CASSAQGLQRDNEQFF
>13|TRBJ1-1|TRBV7-2
CASSPFYSTEAFF
>18|TRBJ2-6|TRBV10-3
CAISSGLAGGSGANVLTF
>15|TRBJ2-7|TRBV5-5
CASSLGDRGAYEQYF
>17|TRBJ2-5|TRBV5-1
CASSTDGLAGRGETQYF
>14|TRBJ2-7|TRBV9
CASSVAPNNYEQYF
>12|TRBJ2-7|TRBV27
CASRPSSYEQYF
>15|NA|TRBV27
CASRASATEPYEQYF
>12|TRBJ1-1|TRBV4-1
CASRREDTEAFF
>15|TRBJ1-2|TRBV4-3
CASSQGWGATYGYTF
>12|TRBJ2-5|TRBV7-6
CASSSSGETQYF
>14|TRBJ2-1|TRBV4-1
CASSQLGGANEQFF
>13|TRBJ1-5|TRBV28
CASSLYENQPQHF
>14|TRBJ1-3|TRBV19
CASSRGSSGNTIYF
>14|TRBJ2-7|TRBV2
CASSPRTSSYEQYF
>13|TRBJ2-2|TRBV6-4
CASSAGDTGELFF
>16|NA|TRBV4-3
CASSQAESESSYEQYF
>13|TRBJ2-7|TRBV30
CAWSPRGVYEQYF
>14|TRBJ1-6|TRBV7-2
CASSYMGENSPLHF
>13|TRBJ2-3|TRBV10-3
CASHSGGDDTQYF
>13|TRBJ1-5|TRBV27
CASSLVPSQPQHF
>13|TRBJ2-7|TRBV10-2
CATRAASSYEQYF
>14|TRBJ1-2|TRBV27
CASSGSGLLYGYTF
>17|TRBJ2-1|TRBV27
CASWNLAGEGSYNEQFF
>12|TRBJ1-2|TRBV30
CAWEDRADGYTF
>14|TRBJ2-7|TRBV5-5
CASSQGGAVYEQYF
>17|TRBJ2-3|TRBV7-8
CASSTGTSRSSTDTQYF
>14|TRBJ2-5|TRBV6-5
CASSYTDRKETQYF
>12|TRBJ2-3|TRBV19
CAAQGLTDTQYF
>13|TRBJ1-2|TRBV6-5
CASSPPGGRGYTF
>16|TRBJ2-6|TRBV9
CASSVDRGAGANVLTF
>18|TRBJ2-1|TRBV7-8
CASSLRGTDPSSYNEQFF
>16|TRBJ2-5|TRBV7-6
CASSPRPNSSGETQYF
>17|TRBJ2-3|TRBV11-3
CASSLEGTGAGTDTQYF
>14|TRBJ2-3|TRBV6-4
CASSDRGLGDTQYF
>16|TRBJ2-4|TRBV4-3
CASSQEPGLAQDIQYF
>12|TRBJ2-7|TRBV7-9
CASSLAHYEQYF